Each of the 5 T cell receptor beta chains below was sequenced from the same sample in a study of CD8 T cells in ankylosing spondylitis. Study-level results: Ankylosing spondylitis blood seemed to carry a telltale TCR beta motif made of eight or nine highly homologous variants.

MiXCR, applied by TCRdb to the 5' RACE reads, yields one record per CDR3 protein. The sample shows some 700,000 distinct CDR3 sequences, 15% to 20% of them seen only once. No antigen is known for these receptors. Sequencing was carried out using blood, either unsorted or a sorted T cell fraction (not recorded which). These receptors came from a male donor with ankylosing spondylitis.

This clonotype was detected only a few times. The chain combines TRBV2 with TRBJ2-4; D possibly corresponds to TRBD1 (6 bases). Deletions cut 6 bases from V and 11 bases from J, with 17 bases between. This CDR3 is built from 13 residues. Per the germline V gene, CDR1 is SNHLY and CDR2 is FYNNEI. CDR3 sequence: CASRVQGVGLQYF. In DNA form, the CDR3 reads TGTGCCAGCAGAGTACAGGGTGTGGGCCTTCAGTACTTC.

The chain is built from TRBV28 and TRBJ2-7, with 7 bases lining up with TRBD2. Germline V gives CDR1 MDHEN, CDR2 SYDVKM. Losses at the gene ends were 6 bases for V and 3 bases for J; bases not matched to a gene: 11. The CDR3 contains 15 residues. CDR3 sequence: CASSLGGTLIYEQYF. Written as DNA, the CDR3 is TGTGCCAGCAGCTTGGGAGGGACCCTAATCTACGAGCAGTACTTC.

In its sample, this clonotype was seen many times. The V call is TRBV6-4, the J call TRBJ1-1; D remains ambiguous. The CDR3 totals 13 residues. From germline, CDR1 is MRHNA and CDR2 SNTAGT. Trimming took 4 bases from V and 0 from J, leaving 6 bases between them. The CDR3 loop is CASSANLNTEAFF. CDR3 coding DNA: TGTGCCAGCAGTGCCAATCTGAACACTGAAGCTTTCTTT.

The rearrangement joins TRBV20-1 to TRBJ2-1, with 9 bases fitting TRBD2. Trimming cost V 3 bases and J 8 bases; bases outside gene matches: 8. The CDR3 totals 14 residues. Per germline, CDR1 DFQATT and CDR2 SNEGSKA (reference sequence). Written as DNA, the CDR3 is TGCAGTGCTAGGCTAGCGGGGCCCTGGGATGAGCAGTTCTTC. Translating it yields CSARLAGPWDEQFF.

The chain joins TRBV10-3 to TRBJ1-5; D not certain. The germline V gene has CDR1 ENHRY and CDR2 SYGVKD. V shed 3 bases and J shed 1 base, with 7 bases lying between them. The CDR3 has 14 amino acids. The CDR3 sequence is CAISDRQSNQPQHF. The DNA for the CDR3 is TGTGCCATCAGTGATAGGCAGAGCAATCAGCCCCAGCATTTT.